Following are 22 T cell receptor beta chains from one sample sequenced in a study of siplizumab effects on memory and regulatory T cells. This table comes from immunoSEQ multiplex PCR, and its TCRdb copy is limited to in-frame clones, with some not included. The table records more than 85,000 clones, around nine tenths of them present only once. The sample comprised CD4+ T cells sorted from blood. Every receptor here comes from a human donor in good health.

The J gene is TRBJ2-2, the V gene TRBV5-1, with TRBD2 matching 7 bases. V shed 4 bases and J 1 base; nucleotides not matched to a gene: 4. The CDR3 runs 15 residues. Germline values: CDR1 SGHRS, CDR2 YFSETQ. CDR3 nucleotide sequence: TGCGCCAGCAGCCAACGGGGGGAGAACACCGGGGAGCTGTTTTTT. As protein: CASSQRGENTGELFF.

The rearrangement links TRBV20-1 to TRBJ1-2; unclear D gene. The CDR3 consists of 9 residues. V lost 5 bases to trimming and J lost 8 bases, with 6 bases between them. Germline V gene data show CDR1 as DFQATT and CDR2 as SNEGSKA (reference sequence). This CDR3 is CSAPKGYTF. The CDR3 nucleotides are TGCAGTGCTCCCAAGGGCTACACCTTC.

The chain couples TRBV6-6 to TRBJ1-1; D perhaps matches TRBD1 (5 bases). Trimming removed 6 bases from V and 3 bases from J, with 17 bases in between. From germline, CDR1 is MNHNY and CDR2 SVGAGI (reference sequence). This CDR3 contains 15 residues. CDR3 DNA sequence: TGTGCCAGCAGGGGGCCATCCGGGAGGTACACTGAAGCTTTCTTT. This translates into CASRGPSGRYTEAFF.

V gene TRBV11-3 combines with J gene TRBJ2-3; D may correspond to TRBD1 or TRBD2 (6 bases each). Germline V CDR1 and CDR2: SGHNT, YENEEA. CDR3 length equals 16 residues. The germline V and J ends were trimmed by 5 bases and 1 base, with 16 bases remaining between them. The CDR3 sequence: CASSPKGGRGTDTQYF. The CDR3 region has the DNA TGTGCCAGCAGCCCTAAGGGGGGCCGAGGCACAGATACGCAGTATTTT. The full variable domain, in which reference TRBV11-3 and TRBJ2-3 provide the parts outside the CDR3, is EAGVVQSPRYKIIEKKQPVAFWCNPISGHNTLYWYLQNLGQGPELLIRYENEEAVDDSQLPKDRFSAERLKGVDSTLKIQPAELGDSAVYLCASSPKGGRGTDTQYFGPGTRLTVL.

In its sample, this clone was seen once. This rearrangement joins TRBV7-2 to TRBJ2-1; 11 bases agree with TRBD2. The germline V gene has CDR1 SGHTA and CDR2 FQGNSA. J was trimmed by 14 bases and V by 5 bases; bases with no gene match: 8. This CDR3 comprises 13 residues. This CDR3 is CASSETSGIGEFF. The CDR3 DNA follows: TGTGCCAGCAGCGAGACTAGCGGGATAGGTGAGTTCTTC.

This chain links TRBV5-1 with TRBJ2-7; TRBD1 might be the D (6 bases). The germline V and J ends were trimmed by 0 bases and 7 bases, with 14 bases remaining between them. The V gene's germline CDR1 is SGHRS and CDR2 YFSETQ. The CDR3 has 14 amino acids. CDR3 sequence: CASSLGRTDFEQYF. The CDR3 DNA follows: TGCGCCAGCAGCTTGGGCAGGACAGATTTTGAGCAGTACTTC.

This clone has only a few counts. The gene calls are TRBV2 and TRBJ1-2, with D unclear. The CDR3 has 14 residues. V was cut by 2 bases and J by 7 bases, with 14 bases left in between. Germline lookup yields CDR1 SNHLY and CDR2 FYNNEI. The CDR3 here is CASSETGSWRGYTF. The CDR3 region has the DNA TGTGCCAGCAGTGAAACGGGGAGTTGGCGTGGCTACACCTTC.

This sequence joins TRBV18 and TRBJ2-7; D unresolved. Germline V gives CDR1 KGHSH, CDR2 LQKENI. Trimming cost V 2 bases and J 2 bases, with 7 bases left between them. The CDR3 contains 13 residues. In DNA form, the CDR3 reads TGTGCCAGCTCACCAACCCACGCCTACGAGCAGTACTTC. As protein: CASSPTHAYEQYF.

The chain is built from TRBV18 and TRBJ1-1; no firm D call. CDR1 is KGHSH, CDR2 LQKENI, per germline. The V gene lost 6 bases and the J gene lost 1 base, with 12 bases spanning the gap. CDR3 size: 14 residues. The CDR3 bases are TGTGCCAGCTCGCCGACGCTCGCGAACACTGAAGCTTTCTTT. This encodes CASSPTLANTEAFF.

This clone occurred once. J is TRBJ1-3 and V is TRBV5-1, with 9 bases matching TRBD1. Germline lookup yields CDR1 SGHRS and CDR2 YFSETQ. With 0 bases clipped from V and 0 bases from J, the junction kept 1 base outside the gene matches. CDR3 length: 16 amino acids. CDR3 DNA sequence: TGCGCCAGCAGCTTGGCACAGGGGGCCTCTGGAAACACCATATATTTT. It encodes CASSLAQGASGNTIYF.

CDR3 amino acids: CASSRTGNQPQHF. CDR3 nucleotide sequence: TGTGCCAGCAGCCGAACGGGAAATCAGCCCCAGCATTTT. The J gene is TRBJ1-5, the V gene TRBV6-5; D not certain. With 6 bases removed from V and 4 bases from J, the gap between germline ends came to 10 bases. Germline-derived CDR1 and CDR2 are MNHEY and SVGAGI. The CDR3 consists of 13 residues.

This clone appeared once. V usage is TRBV6-5 and J usage is TRBJ2-6; 8 bases fit TRBD1. Germline values: CDR1 MNHEY, CDR2 SVGAGI. CDR3 length equals 15 residues. Germline trimming cut 8 bases from V and 0 bases from J; bases unmatched to any gene: 3. CDR3 nucleotides: TGTGCCAGCTGGCAGGGGGCCTCTGGGGCCAACGTCCTGACTTTC. It specifies CASWQGASGANVLTF.

The chain carries TRBV4-1 and TRBJ2-2; TRBD1 aligns across 10 bases. The CDR3 runs to 14 residues. Trimming cost V 6 bases and J 6 bases; bases outside gene matches: 4. CDR1 and CDR2 from the germline V gene are MGHRA and YSYEKL. The CDR3 DNA sequence: TGCGCCAGCAGGGCGACAGGGGGCCCCGGGGAGCTGTTTTTT. Amino acids: CASRATGGPGELFF.

CDR3 nucleotides: TGTGCCAGCAGCTCGTTCCGGGACAGAACTAACTATGGCTACACCTTC. Amino acid sequence: CASSSFRDRTNYGYTF. The chain carries TRBV7-9 and TRBJ1-2; TRBD1 aligns across 7 bases. CDR3 length: 16 residues. In germline, CDR1 is SEHNR, CDR2 FQNEAQ (reference sequence). The V segment lost 4 bases and the J segment 0 bases; nucleotides outside the gene matches: 8. The full variable domain, in which reference TRBV7-9 and TRBJ1-2 provide the parts outside the CDR3, is DTGVSQNPRHKITKRGQNVTFRCDPISEHNRLYWYRQTLGQGPEFLTYFQNEAQLEKSRLLSDRFSAERPKGSFSTLEIQRTEQGDSAMYLCASSSFRDRTNYGYTFGSGTRLTVV.

This CDR3 is CASSPSQGSYNEQFF. The CDR3 DNA is TGCGCCAGCAGCCCTTCACAGGGGTCCTACAATGAGCAGTTCTTC. This sequence joins TRBV4-1 and TRBJ2-1; 7 bases fit TRBD1. Germline V lookup: CDR1 MGHRA, CDR2 YSYEKL. The CDR3 sequence is 15 residues long. After removal of 4 bases from V and 1 base from J, the junction contained 4 bases not matched to a gene.

With regard to this clone: An end of the junction differs from the germline gene, which may be a read error. This chain links TRBV6-1 with TRBJ2-7; D not certain. Germline loops: CDR1 MNHNS, CDR2 SASEGT. This CDR3 comprises 12 residues. CDR3 sequence reads: CASTEVTYEQYF. In DNA form, the CDR3 reads TGTGCCAGCACTGAAGTTACCTACGAGCAGTACTTC.

CDR3 in DNA: TGTGCCAGCAGCTTAAAAGTGCGGACCCAGTACTTC. This codes for CASSLKVRTQYF. The gene calls are TRBV11-2 and TRBJ2-5, with D unclear. The CDR3 runs 12 residues. The V gene's germline CDR1 is SGHAT and CDR2 FQNNGV. Trimming pared 2 bases from V and 7 bases from J, leaving 8 bases between.

The chain couples TRBV6-1 to TRBJ2-7; D might be TRBD1 (6 bases). Trimming shortened V by 6 bases and J by 5 bases, and 14 bases separated the two germline ends. Per the germline V gene, CDR1 is MNHNS and CDR2 is SASEGT. The CDR3 is 13 residues long. CDR3 sequence reads: CASSPGTRNEQYF. The CDR3 region has the DNA TGTGCCAGCAGCCCCGGGACACGCAACGAGCAGTACTTC.

The rearrangement uses TRBV6-1 and TRBJ2-1, with a weak D call TRBD2 (5 bases). The CDR3 extends over 16 amino acids. V lost 4 bases, J lost 4 bases, and 17 bases lay in between. Germline V gene data show CDR1 as MNHNS and CDR2 as SASEGT. CDR3 region: CASSAMEARVYNEQFF. CDR3 coding DNA: TGTGCCAGCAGTGCGATGGAGGCCCGAGTATACAATGAGCAGTTCTTC.

The J gene is TRBJ2-1, the V gene TRBV7-9, with 7 bases identical to TRBD2. Per the germline V gene, CDR1 is SEHNR and CDR2 is FQNEAQ (reference sequence). The CDR3 covers 18 residues. The junction had 15 bases not matched to a gene; V was cut back by 4 bases and J by 3 bases. The DNA of the CDR3 is TGTGCCAGCAGCTCACCACCCGGGTGGGGGACTAACTACAATGAGCAGTTCTTC. Protein: CASSSPPGWGTNYNEQFF.

The V and J genes are TRBV28 and TRBJ2-5; TRBD1 matches 12 bases. CDR3 size: 21 residues. J was trimmed by 4 bases and V by 0 bases; bases with no gene match: 18. Germline V gene lookup returns CDR1 MDHEN and CDR2 SYDVKM. The CDR3 DNA is TGTGCCAGCAGTTTATGGGTCGGAGGGACAGGGGGCGCAAACTTTCTAGAGACCCAGTACTTC. Its translation: CASSLWVGGTGGANFLETQYF.

This chain joins TRBV19 and TRBJ2-4; 8 bases are a match to TRBD1. V shed 3 bases and J 13 bases; nucleotides not matched to a gene: 2. The CDR3 covers 11 residues. The germline CDR1 and CDR2 sequences are LNHDA and SQIVND (reference sequence). In DNA, the CDR3 is TGTGCCAGTAGTATTCGGGACAGGCAGTACTTC. It yields the protein CASSIRDRQYF.